A selection of T cell receptor beta chains follows, all from one sample in a study of blood T cell repertoires in COVID-19. Sequencing was performed with immunoSEQ multiplex PCR; in TCRdb, only in-frame clones are kept and a portion is missing. Among approximately 170,000 clones, 70% to 80% were seen once, and the ten largest hold around 12%. The material sequenced was peripheral blood. These receptors all come from a woman aged 50 to 60 with acute or convalescent COVID-19. CDR3s include the opening cysteine and the closing phenylalanine or tryptophan. A D gene is named only where the DNA matches it firmly. Only part of the rows carry a size: once, few, many, or a class if the clone is expanded.

CDR3: CASSVNQGISKNIQYF
DNA: TGTGCCAGCAGCGTCAACCAGGGAATCTCCAAAAACATTCAGTACTTC
J: TRBJ2-4
D: NA
size: NA
V: TRBV27

CDR3: CAISGGEADTQYF
DNA: TGTGCCATCAGTGGCGGGGAGGCAGATACGCAGTATTTT
J: TRBJ2-3
D: NA
size: NA
V: TRBV10-3

CDR3: CSVAPLTGTEAFF
DNA: TGCAGCGTTGCCCCCCTTACAGGGACTGAAGCTTTCTTT
J: TRBJ1-1
D: NA
size: NA
V: TRBV29-1

CDR3: CASSLQGLSGSPLHF
DNA: TGTGCCAGCAGTTTACAGGGGCTATCGGGTTCACCCCTCCACTTT
J: TRBJ1-6
D: NA
size: few
V: TRBV28

CDR3: CASSSRLSYEQYF
DNA: TGTGCCAGCAGCTCCCGGTTGTCCTACGAGCAGTACTTC
J: TRBJ2-7
D: NA
size: NA
V: TRBV13

CDR3: CATSDRTTGAYNEQFF
DNA: TGTGCCACCAGTGATCGGACGACAGGGGCCTACAATGAGCAGTTCTTC
J: TRBJ2-1
D: TRBD1
size: NA
V: TRBV24-1

CDR3: CASSPPSASTRGEQYF
DNA: TGTGCCAGCTCACCACCTTCGGCCTCGACCAGAGGCGAGCAGTACTTC
J: TRBJ2-7
D: NA
size: NA
V: TRBV18

CDR3: CASSSALAGGTDTQYF
DNA: TGCGCCAGCAGCTCGGCGCTAGCGGGGGGCACAGATACGCAGTATTTT
J: TRBJ2-3
D: TRBD2
size: NA
V: TRBV5-1

CDR3: CASSRVDRTTEAFF
DNA: TGTGCCAGCAGTAGAGTAGACAGGACCACTGAAGCTTTCTTT
J: TRBJ1-1
D: NA
size: NA
V: TRBV28

CDR3: CATSDLGQTTRGHGELFF
DNA: TGTGCCACCAGTGACCTGGGACAGACCACACGAGGGCATGGGGAGCTGTTTTTT
J: TRBJ2-2
D: TRBD1
size: NA
V: TRBV24-1

CDR3: CASGDRARGIQYF
DNA: TGTGCCAGCGGCGACAGGGCCCGTGGCATTCAGTACTTC
J: TRBJ2-4
D: TRBD1
size: NA
V: TRBV28

CDR3: CASSPSTKRSTDTQYF
DNA: TGTGCCAGCAGCCCATCGACGAAGCGGAGCACAGATACGCAGTATTTT
J: TRBJ2-3
D: NA
size: NA
V: TRBV5-4

CDR3: CASSFDRGSPLHF
DNA: TGCGCCAGCAGCTTTGACAGGGGCTCACCCCTCCACTTT
J: TRBJ1-6
D: TRBD1
size: few
V: TRBV5-1

CDR3: CASRRTGDTEAFF
DNA: TGTGCCAGCAGACGGACAGGGGACACTGAAGCTTTCTTT
J: TRBJ1-1
D: TRBD1
size: NA
V: TRBV14

CDR3: CASSGRGSSYTEAFF
DNA: TGCGCCAGCAGCGGGCGGGGGTCCTCTTACACTGAAGCTTTCTTT
J: TRBJ1-1
D: NA
size: NA
V: TRBV5-1

CDR3: CASTPSGSYNEQFF
DNA: TGTGCCAGTACCCCTAGCGGTTCCTACAATGAGCAGTTCTTC
J: TRBJ2-1
D: TRBD2
size: NA
V: TRBV19

CDR3: CASSQGESGRSDTQYF
DNA: TGCGCCAGCAGCCAAGGGGAGAGCGGGAGGTCAGATACGCAGTATTTT
J: TRBJ2-3
D: TRBD2
size: NA
V: TRBV4-3